This T cell receptor beta chain was identified during a study of T cell clonotyping in hematopoietic cell transplantation. The CDR3 consists of 13 residues. The germline CDR1 and CDR2 sequences are MDHEN and SYDVKM. The V end lost 3 bases, the J end lost 10 bases, and 15 bases lay between the germline ends. Here immunoSEQ multiplex PCR was the method, and the copy in TCRdb shows in-frame clones only, minus some. The top ten hold over 9.5% of the sample, which has about 16,000 clones, less than 80% seen once. Samples: about 28 days before transplant, then days 30, 100 and 180 after. V and J are TRBV28 and TRBJ1-1; no clear D. This TCR derives from a male patient aged 45-59 years who had an allogeneic stem cell transplant from an unrelated donor, so T cells may come from the graft donor. Some clones in this sample may be carry-over from other donors' samples. The specimen comprised PBMCs, sampled 30 days after allogeneic stem cell transplant. In DNA form, the CDR3 reads TGTGCCAGCAGTTTGAGATCAACGATAGGAGCTTTCTTT. It encodes CASSLRSTIGAFF.